This T cell receptor beta chain was captured in a study of OX40 agonist ivuxolimab in advanced cancers. Study overall: Patients received ivuxolimab, an agonistic anti-OX40 (CD134) antibody.

With V trimmed by 6 bases and J by 7 bases, 15 bases remained unmatched. The CDR3 is 18 amino acids. CDR1 SNHLY and CDR2 FYNNEI come from the germline V gene. Some clones are missing from TCRdb's copy, which holds only in-frame ones; the method was immunoSEQ multiplex PCR. This sample carries 90,000 to 100,000 clones, about 91% of them seen once, and the ten largest clones take 2% to 3%. The material sequenced was CD4+ or CD8+ T cells sorted from blood, taken in a trial of the OX40 agonist ivuxolimab. The V call is TRBV2, the J call TRBJ2-1; 13 bases are a match to TRBD2. The TCR comes from an adult with an advanced solid tumor such as melanoma, head and neck, liver or kidney cancer. CDR3 DNA: TGTGCCAGCAGAAGGACAGGGTTTACTAGCGGGGGGGGTAATGAGCAGTTCTTC. Protein product: CASRRTGFTSGGGNEQFF.